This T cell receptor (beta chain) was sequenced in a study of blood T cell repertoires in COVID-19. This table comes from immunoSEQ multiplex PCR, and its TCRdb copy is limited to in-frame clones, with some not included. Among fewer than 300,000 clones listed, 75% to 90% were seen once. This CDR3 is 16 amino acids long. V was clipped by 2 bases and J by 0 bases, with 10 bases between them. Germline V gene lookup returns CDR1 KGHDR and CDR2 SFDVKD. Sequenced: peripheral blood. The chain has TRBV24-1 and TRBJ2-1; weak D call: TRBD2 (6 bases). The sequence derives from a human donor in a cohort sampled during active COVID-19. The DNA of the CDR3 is TGTGCCACCAGTGATTCGTTAGCGGTCTCCTACAATGAGCAGTTCTTC. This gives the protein CATSDSLAVSYNEQFF.